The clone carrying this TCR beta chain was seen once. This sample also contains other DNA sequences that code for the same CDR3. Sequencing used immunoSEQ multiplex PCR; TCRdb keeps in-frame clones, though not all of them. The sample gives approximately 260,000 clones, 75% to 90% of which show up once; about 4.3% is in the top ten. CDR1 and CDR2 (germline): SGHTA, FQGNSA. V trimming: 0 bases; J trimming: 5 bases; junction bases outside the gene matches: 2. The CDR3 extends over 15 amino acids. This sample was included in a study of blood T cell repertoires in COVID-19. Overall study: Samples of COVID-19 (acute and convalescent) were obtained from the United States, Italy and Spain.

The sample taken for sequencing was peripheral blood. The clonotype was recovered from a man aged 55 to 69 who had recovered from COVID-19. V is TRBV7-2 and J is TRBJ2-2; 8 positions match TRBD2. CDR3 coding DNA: TGTGCCAGCAGCTTAGCCCAGCGGGGGACCGGGGAGCTGTTTTTT. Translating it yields CASSLAQRGTGELFF.